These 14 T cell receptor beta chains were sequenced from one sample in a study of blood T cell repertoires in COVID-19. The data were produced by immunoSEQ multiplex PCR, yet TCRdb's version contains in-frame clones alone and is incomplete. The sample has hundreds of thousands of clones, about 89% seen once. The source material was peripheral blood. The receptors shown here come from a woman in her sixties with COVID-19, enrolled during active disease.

In nucleotides, the CDR3 is TGTGCCAGCTCAGCTCTGGGACAGGGGGTCCACGAGCAGTACTTC. Its translation: CASSALGQGVHEQYF. V usage is TRBV18 and J usage is TRBJ2-7; 11 positions match TRBD1. CDR3 length: 15 amino acids. The junction had 8 bases not matched to a gene; V was cut back by 5 bases and J by 5 bases. Germline V gene lookup returns CDR1 KGHSH and CDR2 LQKENI.

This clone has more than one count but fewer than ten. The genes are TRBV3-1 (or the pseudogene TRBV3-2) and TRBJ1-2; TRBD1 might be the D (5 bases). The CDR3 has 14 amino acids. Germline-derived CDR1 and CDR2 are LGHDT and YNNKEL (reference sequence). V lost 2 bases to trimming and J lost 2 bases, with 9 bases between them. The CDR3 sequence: CASSQWGENYGYTF. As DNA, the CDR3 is TGTGCCAGCAGCCAATGGGGGGAAAACTATGGCTACACCTTC.

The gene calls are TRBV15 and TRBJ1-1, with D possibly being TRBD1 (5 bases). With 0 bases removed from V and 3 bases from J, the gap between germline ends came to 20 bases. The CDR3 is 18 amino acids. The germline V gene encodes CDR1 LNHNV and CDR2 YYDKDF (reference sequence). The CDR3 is CATSREIGTGGPDTEAFF. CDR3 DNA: TGTGCCACCAGCAGAGAGATAGGAACAGGCGGACCTGACACTGAAGCTTTCTTT.

The CDR3 nucleotides read TGTGCCAGCAGTTTAGCCGGGGTCGGCTACACCTTC. It is translated as CASSLAGVGYTF. The chain is built from TRBV12-3 or TRBV12-4 and TRBJ1-2; D not resolved. V shed 0 bases and J shed 8 bases, with 7 bases lying between them. The CDR3 has 12 amino acids.

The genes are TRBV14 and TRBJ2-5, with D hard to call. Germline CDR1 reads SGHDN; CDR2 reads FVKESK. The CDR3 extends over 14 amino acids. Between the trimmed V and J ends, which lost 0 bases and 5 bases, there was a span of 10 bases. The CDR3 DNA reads TGTGCCAGCAGCCAAGAAGTTACATCCGAGACCCAGTACTTC. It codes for CASSQEVTSETQYF.

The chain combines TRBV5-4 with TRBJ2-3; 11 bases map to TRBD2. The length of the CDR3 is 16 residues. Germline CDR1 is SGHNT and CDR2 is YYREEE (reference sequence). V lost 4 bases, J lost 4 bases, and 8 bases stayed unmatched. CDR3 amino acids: CASSDTSGGFSDTQYF. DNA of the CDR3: TGTGCCAGCAGCGACACTAGCGGGGGTTTCTCAGATACGCAGTATTTT. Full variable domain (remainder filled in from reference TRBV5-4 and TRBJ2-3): ETGVTQSPTHLIKTRGQQVTLRCSSQSGHNTVSWYQQALGQGPQFIFQYYREEENGRGNFPPRFSGLQFPNYSSELNVNALELDDSALYLCASSDTSGGFSDTQYFGPGTRLTVL.

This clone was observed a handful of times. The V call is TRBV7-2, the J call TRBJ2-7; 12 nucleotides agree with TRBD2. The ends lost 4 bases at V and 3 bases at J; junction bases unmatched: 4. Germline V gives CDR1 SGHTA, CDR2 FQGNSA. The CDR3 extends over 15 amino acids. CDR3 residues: CASSSLAGGGYEQYF. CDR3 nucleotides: TGTGCCAGCAGCTCACTAGCGGGGGGCGGCTACGAGCAGTACTTC.

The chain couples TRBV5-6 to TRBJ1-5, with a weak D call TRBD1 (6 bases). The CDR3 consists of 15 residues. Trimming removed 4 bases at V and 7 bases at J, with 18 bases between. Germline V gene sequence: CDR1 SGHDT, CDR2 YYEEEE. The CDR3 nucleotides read TGTGCCAGCAGCCGCCTCACAGGGACCGGGCAGCCCCAGCATTTT. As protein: CASSRLTGTGQPQHF.

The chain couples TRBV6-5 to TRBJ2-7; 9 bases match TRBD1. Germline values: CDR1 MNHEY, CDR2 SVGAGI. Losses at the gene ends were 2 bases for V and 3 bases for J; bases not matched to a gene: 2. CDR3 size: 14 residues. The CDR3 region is CASSYGTGIYEQYF. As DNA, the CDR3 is TGTGCCAGCAGTTACGGGACAGGGATCTACGAGCAGTACTTC.

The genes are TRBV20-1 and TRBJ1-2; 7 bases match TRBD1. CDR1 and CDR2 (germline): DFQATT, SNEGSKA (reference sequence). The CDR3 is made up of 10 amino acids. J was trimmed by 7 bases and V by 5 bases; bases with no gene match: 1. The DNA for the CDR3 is TGCAGTGCTGGACAGGCTGGCTACACCTTC. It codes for CSAGQAGYTF.

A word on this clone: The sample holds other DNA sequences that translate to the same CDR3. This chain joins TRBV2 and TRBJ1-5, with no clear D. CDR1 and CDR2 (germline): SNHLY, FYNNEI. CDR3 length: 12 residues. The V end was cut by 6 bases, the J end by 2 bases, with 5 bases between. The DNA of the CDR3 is TGTGCCAGCAGGGGAGGCAATCAGCCCCAGCATTTT. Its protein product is CASRGGNQPQHF. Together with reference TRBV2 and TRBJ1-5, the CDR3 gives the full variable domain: EPEVTQTPSHQVTQMGQEVILRCVPISNHLYFYWYRQILGQKVEFLVSFYNNEISEKSEIFDDQFSVERPDGSNFTLKIRSTKLEDSAMYFCASRGGNQPQHFGDGTRLSIL.

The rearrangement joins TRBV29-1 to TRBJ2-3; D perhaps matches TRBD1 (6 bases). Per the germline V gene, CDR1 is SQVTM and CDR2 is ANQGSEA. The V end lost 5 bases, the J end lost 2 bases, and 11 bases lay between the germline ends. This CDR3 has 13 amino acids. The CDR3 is CSVWGRFTDTQYF. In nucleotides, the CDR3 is TGCAGCGTTTGGGGGCGGTTCACAGATACGCAGTATTTT.

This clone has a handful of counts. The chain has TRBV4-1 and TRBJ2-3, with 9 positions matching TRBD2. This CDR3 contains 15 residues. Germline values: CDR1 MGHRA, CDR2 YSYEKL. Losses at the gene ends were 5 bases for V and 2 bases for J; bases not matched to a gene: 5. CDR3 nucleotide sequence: TGCGCCAGCAGCTTTCGGACTAGCGCCACAGATACGCAGTATTTT. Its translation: CASSFRTSATDTQYF.

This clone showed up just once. CDR3 loop: CASRAGQGYSPLHF. The CDR3 DNA reads as TGTGCCAGCAGGGCGGGACAGGGTTATTCACCCCTCCACTTT. The chain combines TRBV25-1 with TRBJ1-6; 9 positions match TRBD1. This CDR3 has 14 residues. V was clipped by 6 bases and J by 8 bases; unmatched bases: 5. CDR1 MGHDK and CDR2 SYGVNS come from the germline V gene.